The TCR beta chain under discussion was sequenced for a study of shared T cell receptors in the human thymus. Produced via immunoSEQ multiplex PCR; TCRdb's table is partial and in-frame only. The sample includes over 450,000 clones, approximately 78% of them seen just once. Per the germline V gene, CDR1 is MNHEY and CDR2 is SMNVEV (reference sequence). V lost 0 bases, J lost 4 bases, and 8 bases lay in between. This CDR3 is built from 14 residues. This clone was recorded only once. Another study also made use of these data, one on human thymus T cells.

The chain recombines TRBV27 with TRBJ2-3; no clear D. The sequencing input was thymocytes. The sequence came from a boy under two years old with a congenital heart defect. DNA for the CDR3: TGTGCCAGCAGTTTATCGAAAGCCCCAGATACGCAGTATTTT. Its protein is CASSLSKAPDTQYF.